These 25 T cell receptor beta chains came from one sample sequenced in a study of CD8 T cells in ankylosing spondylitis. Study-level results: Within ankylosing spondylitis blood, a TCR beta motif made up of seven or eight highly homologous variants appeared to be characteristic.

From the 5' RACE reads, TCRdb called clonotypes with MiXCR, one entry per CDR3 protein. In the table there are around 770,000 distinct CDR3 sequences, about an eighth of which are singletons. Which antigens these TCRs recognize remains unknown. The sample taken for sequencing was blood, either unsorted or a sorted T cell fraction (not recorded which). All receptors come from a male donor with ankylosing spondylitis.

This clonotype has at least ten counts. This CDR3 reads CASSLSREGTDTQYF. For the CDR3, the DNA is TGTGCCAGCAGTTTGTCCAGGGAGGGCACAGATACGCAGTATTTT. This rearrangement joins TRBV12-3 or TRBV12-4 to TRBJ2-3; tentatively, D is TRBD2 (6 bases). Between the trimmed V and J ends, which lost 3 bases and 1 base, there was a span of 11 bases. The CDR3 sequence is 15 residues long.

A few counts support this clonotype. A much larger clone is a single base away; this may be a read error. This chain joins TRBV20-1 and TRBJ2-1, with D possibly matching TRBD2 (5 bases). Germline V CDR1 and CDR2: DFQATT, SNEGSKA (reference sequence). The CDR3 spans 19 residues. In DNA form, the CDR3 reads TGCTGTGCTAGAGATCCTCGGGCCACTACTAGAACTATCCACGGTGAGCAGTTCTTC. It specifies CCARDPRATTRTIHGEQFF.

This clonotype was found a few times. One junction end disagrees with the germline gene, perhaps due to a read error. V is TRBV11-2 and J is TRBJ1-1; 9 bases map to TRBD1. Germline V gene sequence: CDR1 SGHAT, CDR2 FQNNGV. The CDR3 runs to 14 residues. This CDR3 reads CASSLWTGEDEHLF. The DNA for the CDR3 is TGTGCCAGCAGCTTATGGACAGGGGAGGACGAACACCTATTT.

This clonotype was recorded a few times. The chain employs TRBV7-2 and TRBJ1-1; D perhaps matches TRBD1 (5 bases). V lost 4 bases to trimming and J lost 0 bases, with 12 bases between them. CDR1 is SGHTA, CDR2 FQGNSA, per germline. The CDR3 length is 15 residues. The DNA for the CDR3 is TGTGCCAGCAGCTCAGAGGGACTGCTGAACACTGAAGCTTTCTTT. Protein: CASSSEGLLNTEAFF.

The genes are TRBV7-2 and TRBJ2-5, with D possibly matching TRBD2 (5 bases). Germline V CDR1 and CDR2: SGHTA, FQGNSA. The CDR3 consists of 14 residues. The V end lost 1 base, the J end lost 5 bases, and 11 bases lay between the germline ends. The CDR3 nucleotides read TGTGCCAGCAGCTTAGTTCTACCGGGGGAGACCCAGTACTTC. Translation: CASSLVLPGETQYF. The whole variable domain, filled in from reference TRBV7-2 and TRBJ2-5, reads GAGVSQSPSNKVTEKGKDVELRCDPISGHTALYWYRQSLGQGLEFLIYFQGNSAPDKSGLPSDRFSAERTGGSVSTLTIQRTQQEDSAVYLCASSLVLPGETQYFGPGTRLLVL.

This clonotype was counted a single time. The chain uses TRBV28 and TRBJ1-5; D remains unclear. Germline CDR1 MDHEN, CDR2 SYDVKM. This CDR3 comprises 15 residues. Trimming took off 5 bases at V and 2 bases at J, with 13 bases between the two ends. The CDR3, as DNA: TGTGCCAGCAGTGCCGGAACAGCAGGCAATCAGCCCCAGCATTTT. Encoded protein: CASSAGTAGNQPQHF.

This chain links TRBV20-1 with TRBJ2-7; TRBD2 agrees at 14 bases. The CDR3 contains 15 residues. Germline CDR1 is DFQATT and CDR2 is SNEGSKA (reference sequence). Trimming removed 4 bases from V and 4 bases from J; junction bases left unmatched: 6. This CDR3 is CSAKRTSGGIYEQYF. For the CDR3, the DNA is TGCAGTGCTAAACGGACTAGCGGGGGGATATACGAGCAGTACTTC.

This clonotype has at least ten counts. V gene TRBV7-9 combines with J gene TRBJ2-1; 8 bases are a match to TRBD2. Germline trimming cut 4 bases from V and 0 bases from J; bases unmatched to any gene: 8. This CDR3 comprises 17 residues. CDR1 SEHNR and CDR2 FQNEAQ come from the germline V gene (reference sequence). The CDR3 coding sequence is TGTGCCAGCAGCTCCCCTAGCGGGCAGAGCTCCTACAATGAGCAGTTCTTC. It specifies CASSSPSGQSSYNEQFF.

The V gene is TRBV12-3 or TRBV12-4, the J gene TRBJ2-1, with D possibly matching TRBD2 (6 bases). With 7 bases removed from V and 2 bases from J, the gap between germline ends came to 15 bases. This CDR3 comprises 15 residues. The CDR3 is CASTPGTPTYNEQFF. CDR3 in DNA: TGTGCCAGCACCCCCGGGACTCCGACCTACAATGAGCAGTTCTTC.

The chain carries TRBV20-1 and TRBJ2-7; perhaps TRBD2 as D (6 bases). This CDR3 has 13 residues. The germline V and J ends were trimmed by 3 bases and 3 bases, with 12 bases remaining between them. The V gene's germline CDR1 is DFQATT and CDR2 SNEGSKA (reference sequence). Written as DNA, the CDR3 is TGCAGTGCTAGTTCGGGGGTAAACTACGAGCAGTACTTC. Translation: CSASSGVNYEQYF.

The V and J genes are TRBV6-1 and TRBJ1-5; D is unclear. In germline, CDR1 is MNHNS, CDR2 SASEGT. The CDR3 covers 15 residues. With 6 bases removed from V and 7 bases from J, the gap between germline ends came to 19 bases. CDR3 bases: TGTGCCAGCAGAAAAATGCAGGCATCAAGCCAGCCCCAGCATTTT. Translation gives CASRKMQASSQPQHF.

The chain links TRBV6-2 or TRBV6-3 to TRBJ2-7, with 7 bases that match TRBD1. The CDR3 totals 11 residues. Germline CDR1 and CDR2: MNHEY and SVGEGT. The V and J ends lost 8 bases and 6 bases, in that order; junction bases with no gene match: 4. CDR3: CASGQGVEQYF. For the CDR3, the DNA is TGTGCCAGCGGGCAGGGGGTCGAGCAGTACTTC.

This clonotype was found a few times. The V gene is TRBV7-9, the J gene TRBJ2-7, with 10 bases that match TRBD1. Germline V gene sequence: CDR1 SEHNR, CDR2 FQNEAQ (reference sequence). The ends lost 3 bases at V and 5 bases at J; junction bases unmatched: 10. The CDR3 is 16 residues long. The CDR3 nucleotides read TGTGCCAGCAGCTTGTATGTCGGGGACAGGGGCCACGAGCAGTACTTC. Protein product: CASSLYVGDRGHEQYF.

V gene TRBV28 combines with J gene TRBJ2-1; D tentatively reads TRBD1 or TRBD2 (7 bases each). The CDR3 is 14 amino acids. Germline V gene data show CDR1 as MDHEN and CDR2 as SYDVKM. V was clipped by 7 bases and J by 6 bases, with 16 bases between them. CDR3 in amino acids: CASKGAGEVNEQFF. The CDR3 DNA reads as TGTGCCAGCAAGGGGGCGGGGGAGGTCAATGAGCAGTTCTTC.

This chain uses TRBV5-1 with TRBJ1-2; 10 nucleotides line up with TRBD1. The length of the CDR3 is 16 residues. Per germline, CDR1 SGHRS and CDR2 YFSETQ. After removal of 2 bases from V and 6 bases from J, the junction contained 10 bases not matched to a gene. The CDR3, as DNA: TGCGCCAGCAGCTTAACCGGGACAGGGGTTAGGGATGGCTACACCTTC. This codes for CASSLTGTGVRDGYTF.

V and J are TRBV10-2 and TRBJ2-5; D gene uncertain. This CDR3 region has 15 residues. CDR1 and CDR2 from the germline V gene are WSHSY and SAAADI. V was shortened by 1 base and J by 2 bases, with 11 bases between the two germline ends. CDR3 bases: TGCGCCAGCAGTGAGTACGGTACACTTCAAGAGACCCAGTACTTC. Translating it yields CASSEYGTLQETQYF.

This clonotype was observed a handful of times. This chain connects TRBV6-1 to TRBJ2-1, with 8 bases lining up with TRBD2. This CDR3 comprises 17 residues. CDR1 is MNHNS and CDR2 is SASEGT in the germline V gene. V trimming: 6 bases; J trimming: 1 base; junction bases outside the gene matches: 11. The CDR3 is CASSRIPGGRSYNEQFF. CDR3 DNA sequence: TGTGCCAGCAGCAGAATCCCCGGCGGGAGGTCCTACAATGAGCAGTTCTTC.

This clonotype has ten or more counts. The gene calls are TRBV12-3 or TRBV12-4 and TRBJ1-6, with D unclear. There are 15 residues in the CDR3. The V and J ends lost 4 bases and 7 bases respectively, with 14 bases between them. CDR3 coding DNA: TGTGCCAGCAGTTATCCCCTAGGGCCCAATTCACCCCTCCACTTT. Translation gives CASSYPLGPNSPLHF.

This clonotype was seen only a few times. The CDR3 nucleotides are TGCGCCAGCAGCCCGCGACTGCGCTACGAGCAGTACTTC. It is translated as CASSPRLRYEQYF. The chain uses TRBV4-3 and TRBJ2-7, with D unresolved. Trimming pared 4 bases from V and 3 bases from J, leaving 10 bases between. CDR3 size: 13 residues. Germline CDR1 is LGHNA and CDR2 is YSLEER.

J is TRBJ2-5 and V is TRBV7-6, with D perhaps matching TRBD2 (5 bases). The CDR3 is 14 amino acids. The germline CDR1 and CDR2 sequences are SGHVS and FNYEAQ. Trimming pared 0 bases from V and 3 bases from J, leaving 8 bases between. The CDR3 nucleotides read TGTGCCAGCAGCTTAGCAAACGGGAAAGAGACCCAGTACTTC. It yields the protein CASSLANGKETQYF.

This clonotype was recorded many times. This rearrangement joins TRBV5-1 to TRBJ1-2; D gene uncertain. The CDR3 length is 13 residues. Trimming removed 5 bases from V and 3 bases from J, with 11 bases in between. Germline V gene lookup returns CDR1 SGHRS and CDR2 YFSETQ. The CDR3 sequence: CASSVWGDYGYTF. As DNA, the CDR3 is TGCGCCAGCAGTGTGTGGGGAGACTATGGCTACACCTTC.

The rearrangement links TRBV24-1 to TRBJ2-1; 7 nucleotides match TRBD1. This CDR3 contains 15 residues. CDR1 is KGHDR and CDR2 is SFDVKD in the germline V gene. V shed 7 bases, J shed 0 bases, and the junction held 5 bases outside the gene matches. CDR3 amino acids: CATRKTGSSYNEQFF. The CDR3 nucleotides read TGTGCCACCAGAAAGACAGGGAGCTCCTACAATGAGCAGTTCTTC.

This clonotype was counted a few times. V usage is TRBV5-1 and J usage is TRBJ2-1; 8 nucleotides align to TRBD2. J was trimmed by 9 bases and V by 4 bases; bases with no gene match: 12. This CDR3 region has 15 residues. CDR1 is SGHRS and CDR2 is YFSETQ in the germline V gene. The DNA for the CDR3 is TGCGCCAGCAGCCTTGCGGGAGGCTATAGGGGTGAGCAGTTCTTC. Its translation is CASSLAGGYRGEQFF.

In its sample, this clonotype was seen a few times. This rearrangement joins TRBV6-5 to TRBJ2-7, with 10 bases aligning to TRBD2. The CDR3 spans 16 residues. Germline CDR1 is MNHEY and CDR2 is SVGAGI. Losses at the gene ends were 0 bases for V and 3 bases for J; bases not matched to a gene: 5. CDR3 bases: TGTGCCAGCAGTTACTCGAAACTAGCGGGGAACTACGAGCAGTACTTC. Its protein product is CASSYSKLAGNYEQYF.

The sample holds a few counts of this clonotype. The rearrangement uses TRBV20-1 and TRBJ2-5, with a possible D match to TRBD1 (6 bases). Trimming took 6 bases from V and 6 from J, leaving 23 bases between them. The CDR3 is made up of 15 amino acids. In germline, CDR1 is DFQATT, CDR2 SNEGSKA (reference sequence). The CDR3 loop reads CSAPGKARGPKTQYF. CDR3 coding DNA: TGCAGTGCACCAGGGAAGGCCAGGGGACCCAAGACCCAGTACTTC.